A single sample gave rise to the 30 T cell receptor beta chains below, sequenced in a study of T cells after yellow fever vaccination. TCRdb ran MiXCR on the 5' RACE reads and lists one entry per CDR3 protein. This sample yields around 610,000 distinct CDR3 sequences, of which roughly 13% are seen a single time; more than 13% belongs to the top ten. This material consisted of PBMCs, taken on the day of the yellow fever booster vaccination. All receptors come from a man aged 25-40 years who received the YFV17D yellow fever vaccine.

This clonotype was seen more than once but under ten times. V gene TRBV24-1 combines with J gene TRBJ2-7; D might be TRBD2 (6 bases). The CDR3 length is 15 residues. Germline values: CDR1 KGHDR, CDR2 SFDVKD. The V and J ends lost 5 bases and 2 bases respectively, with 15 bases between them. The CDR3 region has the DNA TGTGCCACCAGTGCCGGGAGCGGGTGGACCTACGAGCAGTACTTC. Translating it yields CATSAGSGWTYEQYF.

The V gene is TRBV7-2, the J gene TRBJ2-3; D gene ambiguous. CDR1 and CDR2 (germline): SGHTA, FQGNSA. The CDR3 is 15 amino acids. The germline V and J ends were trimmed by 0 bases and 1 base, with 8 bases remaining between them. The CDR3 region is CASSLAAYGTDTQYF. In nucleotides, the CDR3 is TGTGCCAGCAGCTTAGCAGCGTATGGCACAGATACGCAGTATTTT.

The CDR3 loop is CASSRQGRELFF. The DNA of the CDR3 is TGTGCCAGCAGTAGACAGGGGCGGGAGCTGTTTTTT. J is TRBJ2-2 and V is TRBV2, with 8 bases lining up with TRBD1. The V and J ends lost 5 bases and 9 bases, in that order; junction bases with no gene match: 2. The germline gives CDR1 SNHLY, CDR2 FYNNEI. The CDR3 covers 12 residues. Filled out from reference TRBV2 and TRBJ2-2, the complete variable domain reads EPEVTQTPSHQVTQMGQEVILRCVPISNHLYFYWYRQILGQKVEFLVSFYNNEISEKSEIFDDQFSVERPDGSNFTLKIRSTKLEDSAMYFCASSRQGRELFFGEGSRLTVL.

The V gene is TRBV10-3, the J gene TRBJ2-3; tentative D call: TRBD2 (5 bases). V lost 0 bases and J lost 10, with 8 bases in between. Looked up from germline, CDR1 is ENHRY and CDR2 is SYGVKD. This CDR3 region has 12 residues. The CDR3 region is CAISESGAAQYF. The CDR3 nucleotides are TGTGCCATCAGTGAGTCGGGAGCAGCGCAGTATTTT.

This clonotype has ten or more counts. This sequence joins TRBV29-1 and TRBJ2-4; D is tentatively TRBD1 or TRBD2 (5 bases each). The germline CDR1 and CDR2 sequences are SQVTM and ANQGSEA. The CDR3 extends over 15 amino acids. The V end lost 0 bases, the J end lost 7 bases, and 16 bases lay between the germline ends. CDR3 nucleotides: TGCAGCGTTGAAGATAGGGACGGCTTATCCAACATTCAGTACTTC. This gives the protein CSVEDRDGLSNIQYF.

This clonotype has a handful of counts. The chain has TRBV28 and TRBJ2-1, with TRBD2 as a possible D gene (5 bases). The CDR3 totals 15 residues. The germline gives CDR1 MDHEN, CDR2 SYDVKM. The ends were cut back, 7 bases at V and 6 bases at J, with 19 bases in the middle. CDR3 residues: CASTSFVRAGNEQFF. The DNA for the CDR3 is TGTGCCAGCACCTCTTTCGTAAGGGCGGGCAATGAGCAGTTCTTC. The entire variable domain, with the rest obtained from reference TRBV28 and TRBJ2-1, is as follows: DVKVTQSSRYLVKRTGEKVFLECVQDMDHENMFWYRQDPGLGLRLIYFSYDVKMKEKGDIPEGYSVSREKKERFSLILESASTNQTSMYLCASTSFVRAGNEQFFGPGTRLTVL.

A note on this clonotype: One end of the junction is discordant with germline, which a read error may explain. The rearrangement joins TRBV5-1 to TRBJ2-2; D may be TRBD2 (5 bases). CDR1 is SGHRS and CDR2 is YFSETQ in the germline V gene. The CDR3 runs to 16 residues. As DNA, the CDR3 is TGCGACAGCAGCTTGGAGGTGGCCCGGGGCACCGGGGAGCTGTTTTTT. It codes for CDSSLEVARGTGELFF. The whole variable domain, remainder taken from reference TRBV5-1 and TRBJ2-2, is KAGVTQTPRYLIKTRGQQVTLSCSPISGHRSVSWYQQTPGQGLQFLFEYFSETQRNKGNFPGRFSGRQFSNSRSEMNVSTLELGDSALYLCDSSLEVARGTGELFFGEGSRLTVL.

CDR3 bases: TGCAGTGCAGAGTTTGGTACGCAGTATTTT. Its protein product is CSAEFGTQYF. This chain joins TRBV20-1 and TRBJ2-3, with D uncertain. The CDR3 contains 10 residues. V was clipped by 6 bases and J by 8 bases, with 9 bases between them. CDR1 is DFQATT, CDR2 SNEGSKA, per germline (reference sequence).

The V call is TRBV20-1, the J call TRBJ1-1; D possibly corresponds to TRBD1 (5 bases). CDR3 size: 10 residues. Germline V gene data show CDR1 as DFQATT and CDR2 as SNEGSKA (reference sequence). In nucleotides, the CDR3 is TGCAGGGGGGTCGGCACTGAAGCTTTCTTT. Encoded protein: CRGVGTEAFF.

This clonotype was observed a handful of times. The CDR3 reads CASSYYGFQETQYF. The CDR3 DNA sequence: TGTGCCAGCAGTTACTACGGATTCCAAGAGACCCAGTACTTC. V is TRBV6-5 and J is TRBJ2-5, with D unclear. The length of the CDR3 is 14 residues. Trimming took 1 base from V and 1 from J, leaving 7 bases between them. Germline V gene sequence: CDR1 MNHEY, CDR2 SVGAGI.

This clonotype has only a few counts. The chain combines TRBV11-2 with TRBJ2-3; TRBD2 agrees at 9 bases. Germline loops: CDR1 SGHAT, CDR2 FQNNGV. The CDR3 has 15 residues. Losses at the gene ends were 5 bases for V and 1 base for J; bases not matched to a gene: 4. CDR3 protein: CASSRWTSGTDTQYF. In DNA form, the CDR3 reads TGTGCCAGCAGCCGATGGACTAGCGGCACAGATACGCAGTATTTT.

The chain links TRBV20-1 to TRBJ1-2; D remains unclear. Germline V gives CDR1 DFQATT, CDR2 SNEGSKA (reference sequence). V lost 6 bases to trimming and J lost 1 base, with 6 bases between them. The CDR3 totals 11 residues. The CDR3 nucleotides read TGCAGTGCCGCCAGTAACTATGGCTACACCTTC. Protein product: CSAASNYGYTF.

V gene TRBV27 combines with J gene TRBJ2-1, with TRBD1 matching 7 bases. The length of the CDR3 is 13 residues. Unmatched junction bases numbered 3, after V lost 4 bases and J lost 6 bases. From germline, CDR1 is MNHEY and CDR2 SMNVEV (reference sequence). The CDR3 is CASSSTGFNEQFF. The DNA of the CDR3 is TGTGCCAGCAGTTCGACAGGGTTCAATGAGCAGTTCTTC.

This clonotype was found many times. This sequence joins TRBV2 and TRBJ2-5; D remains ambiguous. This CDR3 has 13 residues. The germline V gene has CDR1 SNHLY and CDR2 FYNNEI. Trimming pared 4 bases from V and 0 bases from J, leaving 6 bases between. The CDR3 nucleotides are TGTGCCAGCAGTGGACGGTACCAAGAGACCCAGTACTTC. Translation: CASSGRYQETQYF.

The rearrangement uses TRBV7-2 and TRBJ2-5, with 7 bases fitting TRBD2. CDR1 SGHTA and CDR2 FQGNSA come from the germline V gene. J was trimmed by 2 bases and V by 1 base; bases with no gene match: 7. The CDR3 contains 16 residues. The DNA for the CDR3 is TGTGCCAGCAGCTTAGGGTTGCTAGCGGTACAAGAGACCCAGTACTTC. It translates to CASSLGLLAVQETQYF.

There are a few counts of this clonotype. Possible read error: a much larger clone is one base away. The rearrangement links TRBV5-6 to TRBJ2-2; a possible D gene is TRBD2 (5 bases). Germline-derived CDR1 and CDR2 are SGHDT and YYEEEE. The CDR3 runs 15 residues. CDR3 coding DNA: TGTGCCAGAAGCTTAGGGCTAGCAGGAACCGGGGAGCTGTTTTTT. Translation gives CARSLGLAGTGELFF. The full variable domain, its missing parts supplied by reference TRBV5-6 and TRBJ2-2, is DAGVTQSPTHLIKTRGQQVTLRCSPKSGHDTVSWYQQALGQGPQFIFQYYEEEERQRGNFPDRFSGHQFPNYSSELNVNALLLGDSALYLCARSLGLAGTGELFFGEGSRLTVL.

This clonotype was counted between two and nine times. This CDR3 reads CASSQEDRPDREQYF. The CDR3 DNA follows: TGCGCCAGCAGCCAAGAGGACAGGCCGGATCGCGAGCAGTACTTC. The chain has TRBV5-1 and TRBJ2-7, with 7 bases lining up with TRBD1. V lost 4 bases, J lost 6 bases, and 13 bases stayed unmatched. Germline V gene data show CDR1 as SGHRS and CDR2 as YFSETQ. The CDR3 runs to 15 residues.

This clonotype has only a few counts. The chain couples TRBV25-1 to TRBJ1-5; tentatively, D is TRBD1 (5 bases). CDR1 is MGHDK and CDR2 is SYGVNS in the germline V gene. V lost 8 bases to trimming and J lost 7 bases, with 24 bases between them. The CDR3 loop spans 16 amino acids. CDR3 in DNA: TGTGCCAGCCCTTGTGGGGGACGGAGGGTGAACCAGCCCCAGCATTTT. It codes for CASPCGGRRVNQPQHF.

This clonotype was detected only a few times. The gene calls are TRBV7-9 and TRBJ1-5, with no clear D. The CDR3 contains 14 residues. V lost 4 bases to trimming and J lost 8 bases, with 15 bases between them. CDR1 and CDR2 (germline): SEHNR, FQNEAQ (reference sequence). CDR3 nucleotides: TGTGCCAGCAGCTATGGGAAAGGCTCAGAGCCCCAGCATTTT. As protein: CASSYGKGSEPQHF.

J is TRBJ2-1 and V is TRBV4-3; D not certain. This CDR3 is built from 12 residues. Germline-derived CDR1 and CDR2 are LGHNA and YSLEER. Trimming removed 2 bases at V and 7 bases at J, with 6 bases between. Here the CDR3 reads CASSQSLNEQFF. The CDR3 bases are TGCGCCAGCAGCCAATCCTTGAATGAGCAGTTCTTC.

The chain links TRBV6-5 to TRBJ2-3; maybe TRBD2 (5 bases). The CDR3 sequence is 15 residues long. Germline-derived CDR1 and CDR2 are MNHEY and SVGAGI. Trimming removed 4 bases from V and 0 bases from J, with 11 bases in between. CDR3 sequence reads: CASSSLAQSTDTQYF. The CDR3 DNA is TGTGCCAGCAGTTCCCTAGCCCAAAGCACAGATACGCAGTATTTT.

For the CDR3, the DNA is TGCAGTGCTTGGACTAGCGGGAACGCCTACGAGCAGTACTTC. Protein: CSAWTSGNAYEQYF. This rearrangement joins TRBV20-1 to TRBJ2-7, with 12 bases that match TRBD2. The junction had 4 bases not matched to a gene; V was cut back by 5 bases and J by 2 bases. CDR3 size: 14 residues. Looked up from germline, CDR1 is DFQATT and CDR2 is SNEGSKA (reference sequence).

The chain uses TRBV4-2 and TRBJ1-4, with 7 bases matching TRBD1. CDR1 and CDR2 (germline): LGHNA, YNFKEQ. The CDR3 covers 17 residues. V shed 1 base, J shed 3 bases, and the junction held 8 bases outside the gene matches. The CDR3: CASSQVMGTASNEKLFF. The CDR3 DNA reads TGTGCCAGCAGCCAAGTTATGGGGACAGCTTCTAATGAAAAACTGTTTTTT.

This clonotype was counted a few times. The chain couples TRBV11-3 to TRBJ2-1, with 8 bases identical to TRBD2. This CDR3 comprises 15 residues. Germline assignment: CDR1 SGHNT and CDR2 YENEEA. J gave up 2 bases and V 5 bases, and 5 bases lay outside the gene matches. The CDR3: CASSPGTSPYNEQFF. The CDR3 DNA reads TGTGCCAGCAGCCCCGGGACTAGTCCCTACAATGAGCAGTTCTTC.

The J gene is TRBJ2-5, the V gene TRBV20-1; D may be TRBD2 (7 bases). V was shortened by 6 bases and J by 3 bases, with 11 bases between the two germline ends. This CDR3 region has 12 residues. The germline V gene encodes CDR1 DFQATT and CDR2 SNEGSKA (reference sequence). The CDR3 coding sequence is TGCAGTGCCGAGGGGGGGGAAGAGACCCAGTACTTC. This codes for CSAEGGEETQYF.

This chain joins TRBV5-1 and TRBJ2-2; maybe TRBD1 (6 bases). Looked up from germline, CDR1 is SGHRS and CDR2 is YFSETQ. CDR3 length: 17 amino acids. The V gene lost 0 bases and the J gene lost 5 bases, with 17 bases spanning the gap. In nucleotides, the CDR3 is TGCGCCAGCAGCTTGGATAACTTTGGACAGACAACCGGGGAGCTGTTTTTT. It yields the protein CASSLDNFGQTTGELFF.

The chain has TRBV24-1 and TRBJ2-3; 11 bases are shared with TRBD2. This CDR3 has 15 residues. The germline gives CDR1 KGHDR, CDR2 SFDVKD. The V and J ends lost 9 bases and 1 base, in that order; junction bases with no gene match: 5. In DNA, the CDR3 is TGTGCCACCTGCGGGACTAGCGGACGCACAGATACGCAGTATTTT. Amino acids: CATCGTSGRTDTQYF.

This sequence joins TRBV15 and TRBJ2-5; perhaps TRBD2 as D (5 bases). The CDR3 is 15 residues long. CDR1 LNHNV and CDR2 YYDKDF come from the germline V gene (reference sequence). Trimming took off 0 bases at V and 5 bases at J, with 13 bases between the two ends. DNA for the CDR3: TGTGCCACCAGCAGAGACCCCCACCCGGGGGAGACCCAGTACTTC. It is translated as CATSRDPHPGETQYF.

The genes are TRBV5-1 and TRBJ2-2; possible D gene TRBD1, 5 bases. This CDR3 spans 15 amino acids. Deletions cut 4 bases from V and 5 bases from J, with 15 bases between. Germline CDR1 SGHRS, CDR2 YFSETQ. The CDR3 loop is CASSKGHPATGELFF. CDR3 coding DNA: TGCGCCAGCAGCAAAGGACACCCTGCAACCGGGGAGCTGTTTTTT.

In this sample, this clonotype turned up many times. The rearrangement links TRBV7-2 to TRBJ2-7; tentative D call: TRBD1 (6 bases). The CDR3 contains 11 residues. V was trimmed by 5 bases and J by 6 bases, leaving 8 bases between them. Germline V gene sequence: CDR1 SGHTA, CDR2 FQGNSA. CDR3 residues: CASSVRGEQYF. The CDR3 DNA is TGTGCCAGCAGCGTCAGGGGCGAGCAGTACTTC.